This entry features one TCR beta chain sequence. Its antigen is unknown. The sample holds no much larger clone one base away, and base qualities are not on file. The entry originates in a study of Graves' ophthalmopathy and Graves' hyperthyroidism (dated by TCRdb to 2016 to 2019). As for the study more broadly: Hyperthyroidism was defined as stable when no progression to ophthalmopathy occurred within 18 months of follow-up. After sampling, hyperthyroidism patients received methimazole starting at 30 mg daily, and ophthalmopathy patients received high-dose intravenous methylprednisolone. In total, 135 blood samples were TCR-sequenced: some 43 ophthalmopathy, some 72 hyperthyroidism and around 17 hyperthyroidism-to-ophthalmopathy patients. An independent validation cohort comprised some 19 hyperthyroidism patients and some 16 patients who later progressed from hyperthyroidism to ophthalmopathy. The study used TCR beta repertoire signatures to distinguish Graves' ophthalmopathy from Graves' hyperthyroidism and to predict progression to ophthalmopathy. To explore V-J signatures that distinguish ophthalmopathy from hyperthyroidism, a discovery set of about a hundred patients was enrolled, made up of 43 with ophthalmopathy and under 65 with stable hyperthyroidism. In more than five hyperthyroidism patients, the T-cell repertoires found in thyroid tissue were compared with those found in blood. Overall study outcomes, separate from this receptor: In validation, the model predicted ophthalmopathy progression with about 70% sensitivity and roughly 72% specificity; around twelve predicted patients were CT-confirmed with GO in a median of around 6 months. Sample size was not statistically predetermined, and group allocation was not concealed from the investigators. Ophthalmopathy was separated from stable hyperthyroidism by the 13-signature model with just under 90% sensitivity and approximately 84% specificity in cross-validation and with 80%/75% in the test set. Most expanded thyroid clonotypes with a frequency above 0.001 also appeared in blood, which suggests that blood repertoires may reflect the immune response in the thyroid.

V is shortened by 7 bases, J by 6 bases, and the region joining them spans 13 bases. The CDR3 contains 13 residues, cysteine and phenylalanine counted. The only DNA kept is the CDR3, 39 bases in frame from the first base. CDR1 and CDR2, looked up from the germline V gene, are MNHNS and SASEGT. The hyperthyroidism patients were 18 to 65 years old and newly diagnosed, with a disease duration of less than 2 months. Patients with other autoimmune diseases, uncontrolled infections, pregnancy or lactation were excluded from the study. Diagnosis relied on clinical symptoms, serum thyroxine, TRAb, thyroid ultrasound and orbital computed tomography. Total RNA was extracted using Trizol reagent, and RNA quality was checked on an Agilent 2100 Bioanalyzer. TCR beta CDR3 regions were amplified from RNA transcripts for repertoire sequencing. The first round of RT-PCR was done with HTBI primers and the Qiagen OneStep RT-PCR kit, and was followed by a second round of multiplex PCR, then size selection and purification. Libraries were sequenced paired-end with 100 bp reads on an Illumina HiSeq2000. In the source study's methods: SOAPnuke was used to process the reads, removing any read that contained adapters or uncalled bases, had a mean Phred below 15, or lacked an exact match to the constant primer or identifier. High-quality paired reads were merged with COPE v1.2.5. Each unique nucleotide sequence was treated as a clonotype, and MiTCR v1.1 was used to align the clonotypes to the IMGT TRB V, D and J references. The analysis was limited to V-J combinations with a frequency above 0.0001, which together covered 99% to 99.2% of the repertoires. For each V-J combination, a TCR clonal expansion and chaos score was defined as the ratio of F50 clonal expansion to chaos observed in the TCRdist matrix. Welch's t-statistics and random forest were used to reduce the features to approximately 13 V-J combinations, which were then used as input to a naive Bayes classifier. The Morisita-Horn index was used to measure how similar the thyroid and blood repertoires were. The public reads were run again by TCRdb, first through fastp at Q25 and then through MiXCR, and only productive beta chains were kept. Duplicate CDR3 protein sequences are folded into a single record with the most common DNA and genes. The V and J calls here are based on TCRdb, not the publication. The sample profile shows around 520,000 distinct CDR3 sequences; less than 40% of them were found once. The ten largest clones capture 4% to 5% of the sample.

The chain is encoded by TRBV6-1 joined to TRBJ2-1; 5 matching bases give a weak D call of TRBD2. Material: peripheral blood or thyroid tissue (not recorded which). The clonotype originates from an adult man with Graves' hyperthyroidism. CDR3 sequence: CASTAPGFNEQFF. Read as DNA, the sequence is TGTGCCAGCACCGCCCCGGGGTTCAATGAGCAGTTCTTC.